The rows below give T cell receptor beta chains drawn from one sample of a study of blood T cells in healthy people across ages. TCRdb re-called the 5' RACE reads with MiXCR, one entry per CDR3 protein. This table has approximately 900,000 distinct CDR3 sequences, 40% to 60% appearing once. Sequencing was performed on blood. These receptors were collected from a man aged 30 to 39 in good health. The CDR3 runs from the conserved cysteine through the conserved F or W.

J,V,CDR3
NA,TRBV7-2,CASREYNYEQYF
TRBJ2-5,TRBV6-6,CASRLLDRGLMYF
TRBJ1-1,TRBV2,CASSITGRYTEAFF
TRBJ1-1,TRBV4-3,CASSQVGRLNTEAFF
TRBJ2-1,TRBV25-1,CASSELHLSSGGAGEQFF
TRBJ2-1,TRBV12-3/TRBV12-4,CASSPGGGSSYNEQFF
TRBJ2-3,TRBV27,CASSQPGQAITDTQYF
TRBJ2-4,TRBV29-1,CSVEDPGGRDIQYF
TRBJ2-5,TRBV27,CASSPPGQGFSRETQYF
TRBJ2-7,TRBV6-5,CASSYGREQYF
TRBJ2-1,TRBV6-1,CASTYRVGNNEQFF
TRBJ1-1,TRBV7-2,CASSLMDRGGEAEAFF
NA,TRBV7-2,CASSRGQGWTYEQYF
TRBJ1-1,TRBV3-1,CASSLRTGTTEAFF
TRBJ2-5,TRBV5-8,CASSLIQKWSQGEKTQYF
TRBJ2-4,TRBV12-3/TRBV12-4,CASSSGLGYENIQYF
TRBJ1-1,TRBV12-3/TRBV12-4,CASSVPGDTEAFF
TRBJ1-2,TRBV29-1,CSVESGPWSGYTF
TRBJ2-5,TRBV6-6,CASSNPDRDYQETQYF
TRBJ2-7,TRBV27,CASSLVTGGDEQYF
TRBJ2-3,TRBV6-1,CASLLGAGPDTQYF
TRBJ2-3,TRBV20-1,CSARQSGGSTDTQYF
TRBJ2-7,TRBV7-6,CASSLVDGDYEQYF